Below are 3 T cell receptor beta chains sequenced from a single sample in a study of cytomegalovirus exposure and HLA in healthy donors. Both 60 Vbeta primers and 13 Jbeta primers went into the PCR. Using immunoSEQ multiplex PCR, the repertoire was profiled, and TCRdb retains in-frame clones only, with some absent. The profile covers about 160,000 clones, with 65% to 80% appearing a single time and approximately 2.3% taken by the ten largest. The material sequenced was PBMCs. The receptors come from a man aged 35 to 55 in good health and CMV-seronegative.

This chain uses TRBV6-6 with TRBJ2-3, with 9 bases aligning to TRBD2. Germline CDR1 and CDR2: MNHNY and SVGAGI (reference sequence). CDR3 length equals 14 residues. V shed 9 bases and J 1 base; nucleotides not matched to a gene: 5. CDR3 amino acids: CASEERGGTDTQYF. The DNA for the CDR3 is TGTGCCAGTGAAGAGCGGGGGGGCACAGATACGCAGTATTTT.

The chain employs TRBV28 and TRBJ2-5, with D perhaps TRBD2 (6 bases). The end of the DNA is better explained by TRBJ2-7, so the J call may be wrong. CDR1 is MDHEN, CDR2 SYDVKM, per germline. The CDR3 sequence is 15 residues long. The CDR3 reads CASTPSRDGWHEQYF. The CDR3, as DNA: TGTGCCAGCACCCCTTCGCGGGATGGATGGCACGAGCAGTACTTC.

The V call is TRBV11-2, the J call TRBJ2-1; 7 bases match TRBD2. CDR1 and CDR2 from the germline V gene are SGHAT and FQNNGV. The junction had 4 bases not matched to a gene; V was cut back by 1 base and J by 4 bases. The CDR3 consists of 15 residues. The CDR3 protein is CASSLGLAEYNEQFF. The CDR3 nucleotides read TGTGCCAGCAGCTTAGGGCTAGCGGAATACAATGAGCAGTTCTTC.